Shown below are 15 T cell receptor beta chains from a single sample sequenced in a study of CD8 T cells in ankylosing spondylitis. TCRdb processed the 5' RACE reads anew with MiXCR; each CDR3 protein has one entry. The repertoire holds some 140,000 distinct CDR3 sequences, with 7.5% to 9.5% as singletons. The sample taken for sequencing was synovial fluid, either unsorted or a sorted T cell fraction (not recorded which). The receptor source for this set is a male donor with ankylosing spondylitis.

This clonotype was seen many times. CDR3 in amino acids: CASSHGRSYEQYF. CDR3 in DNA: TGTGCCAGCAGTCACGGGCGGTCCTACGAGCAGTACTTC. The chain has TRBV12-3 or TRBV12-4 and TRBJ2-7; D uncertain. This CDR3 spans 13 amino acids. Trimming pared 5 bases from V and 1 base from J, leaving 9 bases between.

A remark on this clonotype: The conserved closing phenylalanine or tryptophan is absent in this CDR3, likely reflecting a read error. CDR3 nucleotides: TGTGCCAGCAGTTTATGGTCTCGCGGGAGTGGATCCGGGGAGCTGTTTAGT. Translated: CASSLWSRGSGSGELFS. V gene TRBV28 combines with J gene TRBJ2-2; 7 bases fit TRBD2. Germline V CDR1 and CDR2: MDHEN, SYDVKM. Unmatched junction bases numbered 10, after V lost 0 bases and J lost 6 bases. CDR3 size: 17 residues.

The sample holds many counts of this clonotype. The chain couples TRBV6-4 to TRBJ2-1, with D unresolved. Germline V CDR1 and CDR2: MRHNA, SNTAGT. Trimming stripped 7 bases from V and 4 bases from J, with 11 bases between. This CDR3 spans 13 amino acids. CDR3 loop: CASKPGRYNEQFF. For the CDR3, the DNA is TGTGCCAGCAAACCGGGTCGTTACAATGAGCAGTTCTTC.

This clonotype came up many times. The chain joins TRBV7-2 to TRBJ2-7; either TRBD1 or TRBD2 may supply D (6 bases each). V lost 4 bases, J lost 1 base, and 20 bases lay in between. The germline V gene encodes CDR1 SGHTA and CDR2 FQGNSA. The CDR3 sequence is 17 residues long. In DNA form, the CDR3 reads TGTGCCAGCAGCTCGAGAGGTGGAGGGGGTTTATCCTACGAGCAGTACTTC. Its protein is CASSSRGGGGLSYEQYF.

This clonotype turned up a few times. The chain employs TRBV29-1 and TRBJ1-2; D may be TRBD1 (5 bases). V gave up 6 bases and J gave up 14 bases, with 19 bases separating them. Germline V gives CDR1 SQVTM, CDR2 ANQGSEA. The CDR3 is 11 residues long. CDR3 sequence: CSVQTDSEGTF. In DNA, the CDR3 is TGCAGCGTCCAGACAGACTCCGAGGGTACCTTC.

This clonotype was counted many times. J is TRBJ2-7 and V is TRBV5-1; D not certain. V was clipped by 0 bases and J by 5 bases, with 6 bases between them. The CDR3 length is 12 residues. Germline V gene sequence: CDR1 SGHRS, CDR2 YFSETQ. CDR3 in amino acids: CASSLGGHEQYF. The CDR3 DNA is TGCGCCAGCAGCTTGGGCGGCCACGAGCAGTACTTC.

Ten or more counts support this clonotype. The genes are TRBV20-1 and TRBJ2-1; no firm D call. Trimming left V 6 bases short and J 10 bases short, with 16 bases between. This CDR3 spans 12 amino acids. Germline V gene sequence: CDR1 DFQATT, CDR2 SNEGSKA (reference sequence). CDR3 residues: CSATPRFSEQFF. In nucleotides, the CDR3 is TGCAGTGCCACCCCAAGATTCAGCGAGCAGTTCTTC.

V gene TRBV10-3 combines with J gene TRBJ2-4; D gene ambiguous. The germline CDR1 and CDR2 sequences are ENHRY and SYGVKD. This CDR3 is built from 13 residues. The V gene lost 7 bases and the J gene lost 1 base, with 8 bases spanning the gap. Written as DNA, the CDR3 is TGTGCCATCATGGGGTCGGCCAAAAACATTCAGTACTTC. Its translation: CAIMGSAKNIQYF.

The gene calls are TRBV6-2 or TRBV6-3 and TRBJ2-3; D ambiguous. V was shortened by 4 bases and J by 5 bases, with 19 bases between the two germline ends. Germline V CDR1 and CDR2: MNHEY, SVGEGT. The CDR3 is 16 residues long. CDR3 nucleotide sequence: TGTGCCAGCAGTTCCCCAACCACCTTGGGAATAGATACGCAGTATTTT. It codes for CASSSPTTLGIDTQYF.

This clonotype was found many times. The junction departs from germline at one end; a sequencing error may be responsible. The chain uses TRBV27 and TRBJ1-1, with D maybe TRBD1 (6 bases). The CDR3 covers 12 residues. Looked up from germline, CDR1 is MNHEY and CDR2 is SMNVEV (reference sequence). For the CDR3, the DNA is TGTGCCAGCAGTTCCTGGGACACCGAAGCTTTCTTT. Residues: CASSSWDTEAFF.

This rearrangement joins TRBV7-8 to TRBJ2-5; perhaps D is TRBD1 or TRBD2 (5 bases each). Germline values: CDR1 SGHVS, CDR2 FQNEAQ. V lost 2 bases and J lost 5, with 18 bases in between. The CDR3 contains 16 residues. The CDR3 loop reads CASSLRDLGGVETQYF. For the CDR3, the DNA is TGTGCCAGCAGCTTAAGGGACCTCGGTGGGGTCGAGACCCAGTACTTC. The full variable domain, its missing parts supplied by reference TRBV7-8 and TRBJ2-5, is GAGVSQSPRYKVAKRGQDVALRCDPISGHVSLFWYQQALGQGPEFLTYFQNEAQLDKSGLPSDRFFAERPEGSVSTLKIQRTQQEDSAVYLCASSLRDLGGVETQYFGPGTRLLVL.

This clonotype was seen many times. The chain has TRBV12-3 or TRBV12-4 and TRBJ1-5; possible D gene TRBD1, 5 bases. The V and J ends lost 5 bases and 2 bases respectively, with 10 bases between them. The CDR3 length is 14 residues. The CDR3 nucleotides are TGTGCCAGCAGTACTCAGGGTGGCAATCAGCCCCAGCATTTT. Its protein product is CASSTQGGNQPQHF.

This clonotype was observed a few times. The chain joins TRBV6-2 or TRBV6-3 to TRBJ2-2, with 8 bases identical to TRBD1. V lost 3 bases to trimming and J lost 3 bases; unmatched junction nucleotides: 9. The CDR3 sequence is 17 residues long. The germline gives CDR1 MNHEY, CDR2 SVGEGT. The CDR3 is CASSYRTGPLYTGELFF. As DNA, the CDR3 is TGTGCCAGCAGTTATCGGACAGGGCCTCTCTACACCGGGGAGCTGTTTTTT.

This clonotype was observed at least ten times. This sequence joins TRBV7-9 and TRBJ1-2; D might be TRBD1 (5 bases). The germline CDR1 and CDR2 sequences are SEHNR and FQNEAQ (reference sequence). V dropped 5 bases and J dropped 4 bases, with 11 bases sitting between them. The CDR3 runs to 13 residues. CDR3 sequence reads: CASSPGASYGYTF. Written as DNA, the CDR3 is TGTGCCAGCAGCCCCGGGGCAAGCTATGGCTACACCTTC. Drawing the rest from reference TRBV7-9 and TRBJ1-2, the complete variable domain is DTGVSQNPRHKITKRGQNVTFRCDPISEHNRLYWYRQTLGQGPEFLTYFQNEAQLEKSRLLSDRFSAERPKGSFSTLEIQRTEQGDSAMYLCASSPGASYGYTFGSGTRLTVV.

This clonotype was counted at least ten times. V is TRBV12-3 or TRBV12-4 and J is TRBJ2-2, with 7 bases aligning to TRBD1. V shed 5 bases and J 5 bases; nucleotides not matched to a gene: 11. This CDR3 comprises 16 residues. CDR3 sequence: CASSPDRALRTGELFF. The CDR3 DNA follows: TGTGCCAGCAGTCCCGACAGGGCTTTGAGGACCGGGGAGCTGTTTTTT.